This TCR beta chain was sequenced during a study of T-cell memory formation after mild COVID-19. The germline CDR1 and CDR2 sequences are GTSNPN and SVGIG (reference sequence). The V gene end was trimmed by 5 bases and the J gene end by 7 bases; junction bases not matched to a gene: 11. The CDR3 has 15 amino acids. In TCRdb, the 5' RACE reads were re-called with MiXCR into one record per CDR3 protein. Among roughly 580,000 distinct CDR3 sequences listed, 18% were seen once. The chain is built from TRBV30 and TRBJ2-7; 13 positions agree with TRBD2. Material for sequencing was PBMCs or a T cell subset sorted from them (not recorded which). The receptor was derived from an adult woman who had mild COVID-19 (a few samples of this study predate the infection). Cell type and time point are not known. The CDR3 sequence: CAWARGLAGVSEQYF. The DNA of the CDR3 is TGTGCCTGGGCGAGAGGACTAGCGGGAGTAAGTGAGCAGTACTTC.